This entry concerns a single T cell receptor beta chain. The record originates from a study of T cell changes during pregnancy in multiple sclerosis. Measured with immunoSEQ multiplex PCR; TCRdb has only the in-frame clones, and not every one. The table shows some 49,000 clones, with roughly 94% occurring only once. Deletions cut 5 bases from V and 0 bases from J, with 15 bases between. The CDR3 is made up of 16 amino acids. The germline V gene encodes CDR1 MDHEN and CDR2 SYDVKM. The chain employs TRBV28 and TRBJ2-3; D is possibly TRBD1 (5 bases). This sequence originates from a female donor with multiple sclerosis, enrolled in a pregnancy study. Sequencing was performed on CD8+ T cells from peripheral blood mononuclear cells, taken in the first trimester of pregnancy. Written as DNA, the CDR3 is TGTGCCAGCAGTACGACAGATGCCACTAGCACAGATACGCAGTATTTT. It is translated as CASSTTDATSTDTQYF. The complete variable domain, with remaining parts taken from reference TRBV28 and TRBJ2-3, reads DVKVTQSSRYLVKRTGEKVFLECVQDMDHENMFWYRQDPGLGLRLIYFSYDVKMKEKGDIPEGYSVSREKKERFSLILESASTNQTSMYLCASSTTDATSTDTQYFGPGTRLTVL.